This T cell receptor (beta chain) was captured by sequencing in a study of blood T cell repertoires in COVID-19. Here immunoSEQ multiplex PCR was the method, and the copy in TCRdb shows in-frame clones only, minus some. This sample has around 150,000 clones, with roughly 80% found just once. The CDR3 is made up of 15 amino acids. Germline V lookup: CDR1 SEHNR, CDR2 FQNEAQ (reference sequence). The ends were cut back, 4 bases at V and 4 bases at J, with 13 bases in the middle. This rearrangement joins TRBV7-9 to TRBJ2-2, with a possible D match to TRBD2 (5 bases). Sequencing was carried out using peripheral blood. The receptor's source is a middle-aged man with active or convalescent COVID-19. CDR3 protein: CASSSRGRGTGELFF. CDR3 DNA sequence: TGTGCCAGCAGCTCACGAGGCCGGGGCACCGGGGAGCTGTTTTTT. Full variable domain (missing parts from reference TRBV7-9 and TRBJ2-2): DTGVSQNPRHKITKRGQNVTFRCDPISEHNRLYWYRQTLGQGPEFLTYFQNEAQLEKSRLLSDRFSAERPKGSFSTLEIQRTEQGDSAMYLCASSSRGRGTGELFFGEGSRLTVL.